The clone carrying this T cell receptor (beta chain) appeared many times. The antigen is not known. This sample stems from a study of regulatory T cells in long-lasting Graves disease. Time point of the sample: newly diagnosed GD, antithyroid drugs for less than 3 months. From PBMCs, RNA was extracted and then used to make the TCR library. Study results and limitations: Newly diagnosed patients shared about a thousand public clonotypes; persistent patients shared about 2,500. Repertoires from persistent disease leaned toward TRBV28, TRBJ1-2 and TRBJ2-5.

V lost 7 bases to trimming and J lost 3 bases, with 13 bases between them. The CDR3 is 13 amino acids. Germline CDR1 is SGHAT and CDR2 is FQNNGV. To make TCR beta libraries, researchers used iRepertoire HTBI primers and Arm-PCR of CDR3 regions. MiXCR was run by TCRdb on the multiplex PCR reads, yielding one entry per CDR3 protein. This table has some 500,000 distinct CDR3 sequences, around 15% appearing once. This sample was shared with a second study, whose subject was T cells in Graves' hyperthyroidism and ophthalmopathy.

The chain employs TRBV11-2 and TRBJ2-7; perhaps TRBD1 as D (5 bases). The TCR comes from a woman aged 35-60 years with Graves disease. The sequencing used peripheral blood mononuclear cells (PBMCs), collected at new diagnosis, from a patient treated with antithyroid drugs. CDR3 DNA: TGTGCCAGCACCACCCAGGGAAACTACGAGCAGTACTTC. Residues: CASTTQGNYEQYF.